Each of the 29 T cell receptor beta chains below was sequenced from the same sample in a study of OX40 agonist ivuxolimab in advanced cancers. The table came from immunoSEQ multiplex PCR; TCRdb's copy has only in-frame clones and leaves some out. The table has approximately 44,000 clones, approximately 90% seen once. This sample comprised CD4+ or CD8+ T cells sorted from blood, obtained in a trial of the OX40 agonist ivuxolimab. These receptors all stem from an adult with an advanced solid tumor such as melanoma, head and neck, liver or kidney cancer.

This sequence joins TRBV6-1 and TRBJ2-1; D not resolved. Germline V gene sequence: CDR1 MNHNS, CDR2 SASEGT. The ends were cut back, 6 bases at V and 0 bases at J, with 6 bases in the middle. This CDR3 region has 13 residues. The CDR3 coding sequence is TGTGCCAGCAGACCCTTCTCCTACAATGAGCAGTTCTTC. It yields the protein CASRPFSYNEQFF.

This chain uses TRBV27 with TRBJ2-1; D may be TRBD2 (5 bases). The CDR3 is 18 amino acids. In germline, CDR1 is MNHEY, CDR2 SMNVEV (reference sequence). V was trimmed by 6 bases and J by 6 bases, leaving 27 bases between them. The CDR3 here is CASSPFSSDSSPSNEQFF. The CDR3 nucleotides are TGTGCCAGCAGCCCATTCAGTTCGGACTCGAGTCCGAGCAATGAGCAGTTCTTC.

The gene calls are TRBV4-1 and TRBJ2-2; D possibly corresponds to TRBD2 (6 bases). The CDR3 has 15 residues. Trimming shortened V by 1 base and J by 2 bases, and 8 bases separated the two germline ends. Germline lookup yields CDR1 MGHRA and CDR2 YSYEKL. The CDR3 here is CASSQGDSNTGELFF. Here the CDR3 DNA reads TGCGCCAGCAGCCAAGGGGACTCCAACACCGGGGAGCTGTTTTTT.

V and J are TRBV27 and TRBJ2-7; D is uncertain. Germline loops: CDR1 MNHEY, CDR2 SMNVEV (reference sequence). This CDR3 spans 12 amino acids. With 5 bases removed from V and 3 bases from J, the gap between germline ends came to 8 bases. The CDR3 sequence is CASSILLYEQYF. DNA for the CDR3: TGTGCCAGCAGTATCCTCCTCTACGAGCAGTACTTC.

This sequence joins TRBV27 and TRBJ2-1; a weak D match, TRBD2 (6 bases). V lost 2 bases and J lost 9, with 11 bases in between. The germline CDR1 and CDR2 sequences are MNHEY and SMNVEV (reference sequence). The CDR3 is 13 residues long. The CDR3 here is CASSLTSSGEQFF. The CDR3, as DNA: TGTGCCAGCAGTTTAACTAGCTCCGGTGAGCAGTTCTTC.

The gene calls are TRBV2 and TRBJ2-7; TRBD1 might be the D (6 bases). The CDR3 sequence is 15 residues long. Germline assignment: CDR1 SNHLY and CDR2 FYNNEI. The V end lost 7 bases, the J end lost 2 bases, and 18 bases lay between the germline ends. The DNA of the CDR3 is TGTGCCAGCAAGACTTCGACAGGTGCGGCCTACGAGCAGTACTTC. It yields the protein CASKTSTGAAYEQYF.

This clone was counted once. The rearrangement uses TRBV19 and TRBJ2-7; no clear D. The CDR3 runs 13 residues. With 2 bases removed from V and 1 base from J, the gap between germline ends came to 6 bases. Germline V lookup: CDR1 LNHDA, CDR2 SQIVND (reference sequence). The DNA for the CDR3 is TGTGCCAGTAGTATAACGAGGTCCTACGAGCAGTACTTC. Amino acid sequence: CASSITRSYEQYF. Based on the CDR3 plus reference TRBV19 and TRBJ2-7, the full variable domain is DGGITQSPKYLFRKEGQNVTLSCEQNLNHDAMYWYRQDPGQGLRLIYYSQIVNDFQKGDIAEGYSVSREKKESFPLTVTSAQKNPTAFYLCASSITRSYEQYFGPGTRLTVT.

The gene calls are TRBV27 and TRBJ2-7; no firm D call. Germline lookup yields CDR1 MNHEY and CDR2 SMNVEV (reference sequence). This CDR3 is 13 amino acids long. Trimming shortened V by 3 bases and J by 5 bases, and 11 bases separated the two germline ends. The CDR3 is CASSLNRAHEQYF. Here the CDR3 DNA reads TGTGCCAGCAGTTTGAACCGCGCCCACGAGCAGTACTTC.

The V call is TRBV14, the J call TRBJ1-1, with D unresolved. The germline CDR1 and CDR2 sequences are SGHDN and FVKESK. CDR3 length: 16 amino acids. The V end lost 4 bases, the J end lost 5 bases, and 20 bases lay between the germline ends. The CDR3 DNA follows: TGTGCCAGCAGCCGATTCGAGATGAGAGAGGAGACTGAAGCTTTCTTT. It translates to CASSRFEMREETEAFF.

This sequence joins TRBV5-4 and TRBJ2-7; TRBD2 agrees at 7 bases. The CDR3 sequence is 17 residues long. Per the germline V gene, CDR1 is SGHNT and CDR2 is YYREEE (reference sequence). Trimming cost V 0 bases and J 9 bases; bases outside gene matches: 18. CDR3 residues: CASSLVPGGRRATGQYF. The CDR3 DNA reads TGTGCCAGCAGCTTGGTTCCGGGAGGCCGGCGGGCTACGGGGCAGTACTTC.

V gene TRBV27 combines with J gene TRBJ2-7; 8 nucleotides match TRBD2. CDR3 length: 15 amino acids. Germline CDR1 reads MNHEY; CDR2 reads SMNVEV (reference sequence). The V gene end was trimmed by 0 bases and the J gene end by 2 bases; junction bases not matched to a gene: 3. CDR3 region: CASSLSLTSAYEQYF. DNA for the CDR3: TGTGCCAGCAGTTTATCCCTGACTAGCGCCTACGAGCAGTACTTC.

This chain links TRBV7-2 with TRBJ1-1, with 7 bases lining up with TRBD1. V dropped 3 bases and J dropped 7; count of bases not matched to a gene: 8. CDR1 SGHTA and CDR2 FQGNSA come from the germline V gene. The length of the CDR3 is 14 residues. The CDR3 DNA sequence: TGTGCCAGCAGCTTTACAGGGGCAGGCAGTGAAGCTTTCTTT. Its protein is CASSFTGAGSEAFF.

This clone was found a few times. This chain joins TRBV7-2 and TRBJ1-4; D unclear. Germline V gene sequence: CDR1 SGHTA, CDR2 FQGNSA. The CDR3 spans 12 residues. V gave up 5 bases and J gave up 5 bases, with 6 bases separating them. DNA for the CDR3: TGTGCCAGCAGCCCCTCAAATGAAAAACTGTTTTTT. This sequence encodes CASSPSNEKLFF.

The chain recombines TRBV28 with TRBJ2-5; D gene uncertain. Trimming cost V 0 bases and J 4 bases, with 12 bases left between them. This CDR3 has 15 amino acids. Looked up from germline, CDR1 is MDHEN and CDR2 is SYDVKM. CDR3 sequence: CASSLWSGRGETQYF. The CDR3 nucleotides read TGTGCCAGCAGTTTATGGAGTGGGCGCGGAGAGACCCAGTACTTC.

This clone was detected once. This chain's CDR3 is CASGGGQGNTEAFF. DNA for the CDR3: TGTGCCAGCGGCGGGGGACAGGGGAACACTGAAGCTTTCTTT. The chain uses TRBV9 and TRBJ1-1; 9 bases line up with TRBD1. V shed 7 bases and J 1 base; nucleotides not matched to a gene: 5. The CDR3 consists of 14 residues. Germline CDR1 is SGDLS and CDR2 is YYNGEE.

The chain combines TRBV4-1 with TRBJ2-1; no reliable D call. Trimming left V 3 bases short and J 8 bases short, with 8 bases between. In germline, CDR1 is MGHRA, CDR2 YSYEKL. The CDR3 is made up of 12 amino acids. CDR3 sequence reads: CASSHDRDEQFF. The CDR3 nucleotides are TGCGCCAGCAGCCATGATAGGGATGAGCAGTTCTTC.

CDR3 protein: CSATEANNYGYTF. CDR3 bases: TGCAGCGCCACCGAGGCTAATAACTATGGCTACACCTTC. V is TRBV29-1 and J is TRBJ1-2; D is uncertain. Trimming took off 7 bases at V and 1 base at J, with 13 bases between the two ends. CDR1 and CDR2 (germline): SQVTM, ANQGSEA. The CDR3 spans 13 residues.

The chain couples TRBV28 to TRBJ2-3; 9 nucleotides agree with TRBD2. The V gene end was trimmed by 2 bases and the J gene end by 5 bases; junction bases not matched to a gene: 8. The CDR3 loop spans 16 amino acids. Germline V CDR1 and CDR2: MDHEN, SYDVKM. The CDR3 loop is CASSLASGDEGDTQYF. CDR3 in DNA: TGTGCCAGCAGTTTAGCTAGCGGGGACGAGGGAGATACGCAGTATTTT. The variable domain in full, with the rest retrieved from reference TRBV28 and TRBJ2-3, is DVKVTQSSRYLVKRTGEKVFLECVQDMDHENMFWYRQDPGLGLRLIYFSYDVKMKEKGDIPEGYSVSREKKERFSLILESASTNQTSMYLCASSLASGDEGDTQYFGPGTRLTVL.

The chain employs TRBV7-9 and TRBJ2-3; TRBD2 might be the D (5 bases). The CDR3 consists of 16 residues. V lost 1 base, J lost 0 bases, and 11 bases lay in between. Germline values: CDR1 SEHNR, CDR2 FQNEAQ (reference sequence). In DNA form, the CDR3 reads TGTGCCAGCAGCTTAGTCGGGATGGGTAGCACAGATACGCAGTATTTT. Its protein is CASSLVGMGSTDTQYF.

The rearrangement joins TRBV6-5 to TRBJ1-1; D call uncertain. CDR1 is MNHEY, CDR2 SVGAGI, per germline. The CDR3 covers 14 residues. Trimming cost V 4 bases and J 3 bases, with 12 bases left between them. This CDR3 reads CASSSTPSYTEAFF. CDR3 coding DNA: TGTGCCAGCAGTTCGACACCTTCGTACACTGAAGCTTTCTTT.

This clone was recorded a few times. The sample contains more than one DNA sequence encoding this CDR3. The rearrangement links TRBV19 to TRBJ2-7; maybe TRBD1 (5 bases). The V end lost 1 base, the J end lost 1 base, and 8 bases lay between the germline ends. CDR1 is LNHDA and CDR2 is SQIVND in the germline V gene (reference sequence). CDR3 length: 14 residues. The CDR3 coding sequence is TGTGCCAGTAGTATAGGGGGCGGATCCTACGAGCAGTACTTC. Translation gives CASSIGGGSYEQYF.

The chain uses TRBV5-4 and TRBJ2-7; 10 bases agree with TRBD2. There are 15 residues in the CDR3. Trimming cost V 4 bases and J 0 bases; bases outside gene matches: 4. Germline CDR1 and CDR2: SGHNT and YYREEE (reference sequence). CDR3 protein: CASSPSGSPSYEQYF. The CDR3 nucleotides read TGTGCCAGCAGCCCTAGCGGGAGTCCCTCCTACGAGCAGTACTTC. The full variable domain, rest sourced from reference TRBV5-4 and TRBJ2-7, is ETGVTQSPTHLIKTRGQQVTLRCSSQSGHNTVSWYQQALGQGPQFIFQYYREEENGRGNFPPRFSGLQFPNYSSELNVNALELDDSALYLCASSPSGSPSYEQYFGPGTRLTVT.

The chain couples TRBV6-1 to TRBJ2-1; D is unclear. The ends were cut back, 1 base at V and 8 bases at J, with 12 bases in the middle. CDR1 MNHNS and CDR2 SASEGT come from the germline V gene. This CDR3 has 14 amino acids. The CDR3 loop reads CASSEVANRDEQFF. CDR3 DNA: TGTGCCAGCAGTGAAGTAGCCAATCGGGATGAGCAGTTCTTC.

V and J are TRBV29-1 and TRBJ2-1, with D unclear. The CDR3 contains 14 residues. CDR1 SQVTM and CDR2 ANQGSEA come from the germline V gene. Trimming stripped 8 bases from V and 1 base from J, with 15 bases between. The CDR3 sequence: CSTPPGSSYNEQFF. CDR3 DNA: TGCAGCACCCCACCGGGCAGTTCCTACAATGAGCAGTTCTTC.

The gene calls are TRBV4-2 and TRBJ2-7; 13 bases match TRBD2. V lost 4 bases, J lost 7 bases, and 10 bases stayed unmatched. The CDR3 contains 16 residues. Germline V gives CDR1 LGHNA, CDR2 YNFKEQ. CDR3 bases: TGTGCCAGCAGCCCCGGACTAGCGGGAGTTCTAGGAGAGCAGTACTTC. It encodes CASSPGLAGVLGEQYF.

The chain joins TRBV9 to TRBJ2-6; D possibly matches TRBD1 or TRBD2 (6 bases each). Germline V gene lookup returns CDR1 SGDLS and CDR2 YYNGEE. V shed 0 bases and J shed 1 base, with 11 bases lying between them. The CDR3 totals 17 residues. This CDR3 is CASSVGQGGSGANVLTF. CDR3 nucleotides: TGTGCCAGCAGCGTAGGGCAAGGGGGGTCTGGGGCCAACGTCCTGACTTTC.

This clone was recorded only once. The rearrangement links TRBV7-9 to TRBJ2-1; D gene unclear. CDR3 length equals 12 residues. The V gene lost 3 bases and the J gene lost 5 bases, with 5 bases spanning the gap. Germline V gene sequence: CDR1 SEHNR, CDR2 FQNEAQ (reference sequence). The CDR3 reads CASSFGDNEQFF. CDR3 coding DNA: TGTGCCAGCAGCTTCGGAGACAATGAGCAGTTCTTC.

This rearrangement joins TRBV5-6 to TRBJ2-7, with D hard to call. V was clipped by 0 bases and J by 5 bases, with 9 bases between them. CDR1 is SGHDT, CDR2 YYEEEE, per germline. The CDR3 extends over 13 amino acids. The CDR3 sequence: CASSLGDWDEQYF. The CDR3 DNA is TGTGCCAGCAGCTTGGGAGACTGGGACGAGCAGTACTTC.

The CDR3 reads CAWSVVAYEQYF. DNA of the CDR3: TGTGCCTGGAGTGTTGTGGCGTACGAGCAGTACTTC. This chain joins TRBV30 and TRBJ2-7, with D hard to call. CDR3 size: 12 residues. Trimming shortened V by 0 bases and J by 4 bases, and 7 bases separated the two germline ends. Germline V gives CDR1 GTSNPN, CDR2 SVGIG (reference sequence).